This entry lists 5 T cell receptor beta chains sequenced from one sample in a study of T cell responses to AZD1222 COVID-19 vaccine. Sequenced by immunoSEQ multiplex PCR; TCRdb stores in-frame clones only, minus some. This sample carries roughly 140,000 clones, just over 90% of them seen once, and the ten largest clones take about 5%. The starting material was peripheral blood, obtained on day 0 of AZD1222 vaccination. The receptor set was obtained from an adult in good health.

The rearrangement joins TRBV7-2 to TRBJ1-6; D is undetermined. CDR3 length equals 13 residues. CDR1 SGHTA and CDR2 FQGNSA come from the germline V gene. V was pared by 5 bases and J by 8 bases, with 10 bases between. The DNA for the CDR3 is TGTGCCAGCAGCCGACTAGTCCATTCACCCCTCCACTTT. This encodes CASSRLVHSPLHF.

The CDR3 nucleotides read TGTGCCAGCTCACCACTAGCCCCCCCAGATACGCAGTATTTT. Encoded protein: CASSPLAPPDTQYF. This chain joins TRBV18 and TRBJ2-3; D not certain. V gave up 1 base and J gave up 4 bases, with 9 bases separating them. This CDR3 has 14 residues. Germline lookup yields CDR1 KGHSH and CDR2 LQKENI.

The rearrangement uses TRBV7-2 and TRBJ2-7; D ambiguous. The germline V gene has CDR1 SGHTA and CDR2 FQGNSA. The V and J ends lost 3 bases and 0 bases respectively, with 12 bases between them. The CDR3 is 15 amino acids. The CDR3 reads CASSFLSWSSYEQYF. In DNA form, the CDR3 reads TGTGCCAGCAGCTTTCTCTCCTGGAGCTCCTACGAGCAGTACTTC.

J is TRBJ1-6 and V is TRBV21-1; TRBD1 is taken as the D call from the table, unchecked against the DNA. TRBV21-1 is noted as a pseudogene. The CDR3 is 12 residues long. In DNA, the CDR3 is TGTGCCAGGACAGGGGGCGTATCACCCCTCCACTTT. Its translation is CARTGGVSPLHF.

This sequence joins TRBV28 and TRBJ1-6; D gene ambiguous. The V end lost 7 bases, the J end lost 0 bases, and 16 bases lay between the germline ends. The CDR3 sequence is 17 residues long. CDR1 is MDHEN, CDR2 SYDVKM, per germline. The DNA of the CDR3 is TGTGCCAGCAAAGCTAGCGTGGGCCGCTCCTATAATTCACCCCTCCACTTT. Amino acids: CASKASVGRSYNSPLHF. Full variable domain (rest looked up from reference TRBV28 and TRBJ1-6): DVKVTQSSRYLVKRTGEKVFLECVQDMDHENMFWYRQDPGLGLRLIYFSYDVKMKEKGDIPEGYSVSREKKERFSLILESASTNQTSMYLCASKASVGRSYNSPLHFGNGTRLTVT.